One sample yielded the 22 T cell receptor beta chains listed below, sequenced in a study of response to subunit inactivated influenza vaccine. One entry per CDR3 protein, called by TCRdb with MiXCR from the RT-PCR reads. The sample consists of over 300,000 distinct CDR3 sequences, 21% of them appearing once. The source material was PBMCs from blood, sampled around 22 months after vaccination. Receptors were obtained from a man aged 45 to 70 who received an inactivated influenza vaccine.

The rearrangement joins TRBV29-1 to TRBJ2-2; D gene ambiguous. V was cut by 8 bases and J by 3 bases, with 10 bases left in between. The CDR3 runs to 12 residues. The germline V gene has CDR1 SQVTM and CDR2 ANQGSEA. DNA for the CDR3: TGCAGCATAGAAAAGGACACCGGGGAGCTGTTTTTT. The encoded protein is CSIEKDTGELFF.

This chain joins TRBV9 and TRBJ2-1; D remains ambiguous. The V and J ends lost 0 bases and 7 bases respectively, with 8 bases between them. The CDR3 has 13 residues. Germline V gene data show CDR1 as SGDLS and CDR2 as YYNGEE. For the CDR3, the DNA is TGTGCCAGCAGCGTAGTCCTAGGGAATGAGCAGTTCTTC. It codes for CASSVVLGNEQFF.

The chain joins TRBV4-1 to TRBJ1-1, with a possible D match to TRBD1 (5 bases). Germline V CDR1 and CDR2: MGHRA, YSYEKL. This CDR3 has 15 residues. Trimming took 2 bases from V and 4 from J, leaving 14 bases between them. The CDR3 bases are TGCGCCAGCAGCCAAAGATCGGGGGTTATCACTGAAGCTTTCTTT. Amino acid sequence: CASSQRSGVITEAFF.

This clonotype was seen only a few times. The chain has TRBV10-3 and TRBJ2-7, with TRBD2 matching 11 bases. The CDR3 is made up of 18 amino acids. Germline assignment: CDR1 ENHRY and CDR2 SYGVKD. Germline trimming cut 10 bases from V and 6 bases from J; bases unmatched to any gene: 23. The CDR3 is CATGQIPLAGGPESEQYF. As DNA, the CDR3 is TGTGCCACCGGACAGATCCCATTAGCGGGGGGGCCTGAGAGCGAGCAGTACTTC.

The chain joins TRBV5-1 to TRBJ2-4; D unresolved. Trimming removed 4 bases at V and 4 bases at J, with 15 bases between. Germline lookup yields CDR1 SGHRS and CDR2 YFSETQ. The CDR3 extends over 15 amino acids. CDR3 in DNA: TGCGCCAGCAGCCCTGCCACGACACAGAAAAACATTCAGTACTTC. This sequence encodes CASSPATTQKNIQYF.

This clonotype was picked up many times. The CDR3 bases are TGCGCCAGCAGCTTGGACCTAATGAACACTGAAGCTTTCTTT. Amino acid sequence: CASSLDLMNTEAFF. This chain joins TRBV5-1 and TRBJ1-1; D is unclear. Between the trimmed V and J ends, which lost 0 bases and 0 bases, there was a span of 6 bases. This CDR3 spans 14 amino acids. The germline V gene has CDR1 SGHRS and CDR2 YFSETQ.

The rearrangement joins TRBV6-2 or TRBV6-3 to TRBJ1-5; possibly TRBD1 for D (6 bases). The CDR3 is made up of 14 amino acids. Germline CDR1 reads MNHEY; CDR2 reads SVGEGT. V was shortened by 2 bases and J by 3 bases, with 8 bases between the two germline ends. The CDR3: CASSYGTHNQPQHF. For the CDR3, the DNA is TGTGCCAGCAGTTACGGGACACACAATCAGCCCCAGCATTTT.

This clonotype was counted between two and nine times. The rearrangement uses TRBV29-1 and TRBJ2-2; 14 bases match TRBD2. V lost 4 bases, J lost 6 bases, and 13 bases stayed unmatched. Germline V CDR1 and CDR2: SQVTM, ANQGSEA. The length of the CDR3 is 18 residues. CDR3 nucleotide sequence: TGCAGCGTTGCATTGAGACTAGCGGGAGGGCCTGGCGCCGGGGAGCTGTTTTTT. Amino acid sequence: CSVALRLAGGPGAGELFF.

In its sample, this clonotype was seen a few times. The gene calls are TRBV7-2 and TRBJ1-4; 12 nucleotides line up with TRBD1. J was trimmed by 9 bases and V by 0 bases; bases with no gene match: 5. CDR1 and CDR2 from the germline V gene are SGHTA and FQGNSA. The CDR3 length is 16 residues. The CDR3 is CASSLAGTGGAKKLFF. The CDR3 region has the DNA TGTGCCAGCAGCTTAGCCGGGACAGGGGGCGCGAAAAAACTGTTTTTT.

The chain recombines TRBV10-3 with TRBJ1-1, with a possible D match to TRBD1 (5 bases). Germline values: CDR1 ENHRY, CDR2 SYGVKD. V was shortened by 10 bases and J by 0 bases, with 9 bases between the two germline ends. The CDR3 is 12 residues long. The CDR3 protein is CATRGMNTEAFF. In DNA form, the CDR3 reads TGTGCCACCCGGGGCATGAACACTGAAGCTTTCTTT.

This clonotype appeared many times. CDR3: CATSRDSVQNNQPQHF. The DNA of the CDR3 is TGTGCCACCAGCAGAGATTCGGTACAGAACAATCAGCCCCAGCATTTT. This sequence joins TRBV15 and TRBJ1-5; D unresolved. V lost 0 bases and J 3 bases, leaving 12 bases between the germline ends. This CDR3 region has 16 residues. Per germline, CDR1 LNHNV and CDR2 YYDKDF (reference sequence).

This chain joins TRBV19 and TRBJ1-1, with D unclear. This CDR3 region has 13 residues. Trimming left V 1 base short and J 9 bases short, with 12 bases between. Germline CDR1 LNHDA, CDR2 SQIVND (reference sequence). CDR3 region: CASSIGADFQAFF. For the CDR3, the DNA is TGTGCCAGTAGTATAGGGGCAGACTTTCAAGCTTTCTTT.

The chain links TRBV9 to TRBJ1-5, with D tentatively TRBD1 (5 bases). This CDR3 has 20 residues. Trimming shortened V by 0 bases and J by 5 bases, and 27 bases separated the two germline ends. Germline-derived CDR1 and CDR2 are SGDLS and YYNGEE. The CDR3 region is CASSVASRSGRERGDQPQHF. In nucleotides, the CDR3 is TGTGCCAGCAGCGTAGCCTCGCGGTCGGGACGGGAAAGAGGGGATCAGCCCCAGCATTTT.

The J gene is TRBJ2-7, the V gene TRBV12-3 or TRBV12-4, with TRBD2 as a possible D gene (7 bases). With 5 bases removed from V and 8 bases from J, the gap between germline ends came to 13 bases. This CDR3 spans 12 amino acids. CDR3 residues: CASSLGGDKQYF. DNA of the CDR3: TGTGCCAGCAGTCTAGGGGGGGATAAGCAGTACTTC.

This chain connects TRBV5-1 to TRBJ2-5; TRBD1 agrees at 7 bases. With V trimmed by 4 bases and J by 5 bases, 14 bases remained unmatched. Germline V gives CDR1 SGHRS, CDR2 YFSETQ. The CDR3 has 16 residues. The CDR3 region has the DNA TGCGCCAGCAGCCTCGGATCCCAGGGACAGCGGGAGACCCAGTACTTC. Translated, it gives CASSLGSQGQRETQYF.

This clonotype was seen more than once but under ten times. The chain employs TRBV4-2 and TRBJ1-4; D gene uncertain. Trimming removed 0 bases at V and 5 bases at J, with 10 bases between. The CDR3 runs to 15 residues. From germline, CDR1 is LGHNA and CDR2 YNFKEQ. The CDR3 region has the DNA TGTGCCAGCAGCCAAGAAGCGGGAGAGAATGAAAAACTGTTTTTT. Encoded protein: CASSQEAGENEKLFF.

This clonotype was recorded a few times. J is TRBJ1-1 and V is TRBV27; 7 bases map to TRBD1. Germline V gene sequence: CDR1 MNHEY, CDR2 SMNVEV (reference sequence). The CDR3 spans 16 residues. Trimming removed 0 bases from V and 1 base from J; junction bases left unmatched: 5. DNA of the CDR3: TGTGCCAGCAGTTTATCAGGGGGCGCGAAGAACACTGAAGCTTTCTTT. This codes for CASSLSGGAKNTEAFF.

CDR3 coding DNA: TGTGCCAGCAGTTTGGAGCAGGGAGGGGAGACCCAGTACTTC. Translating gives CASSLEQGGETQYF. V gene TRBV12-3 or TRBV12-4 combines with J gene TRBJ2-5, with 7 bases fitting TRBD2. The V and J ends lost 3 bases and 5 bases, in that order; junction bases with no gene match: 6. The length of the CDR3 is 14 residues.

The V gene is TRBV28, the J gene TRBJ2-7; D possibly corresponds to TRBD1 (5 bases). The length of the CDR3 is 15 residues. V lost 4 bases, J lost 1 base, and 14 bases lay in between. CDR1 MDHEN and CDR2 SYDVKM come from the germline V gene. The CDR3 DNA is TGTGCCAGCAGTTCCCCATCAGGGAATTCCTACGAGCAGTACTTC. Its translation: CASSSPSGNSYEQYF. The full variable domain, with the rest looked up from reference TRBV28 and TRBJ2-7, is DVKVTQSSRYLVKRTGEKVFLECVQDMDHENMFWYRQDPGLGLRLIYFSYDVKMKEKGDIPEGYSVSREKKERFSLILESASTNQTSMYLCASSSPSGNSYEQYFGPGTRLTVT.

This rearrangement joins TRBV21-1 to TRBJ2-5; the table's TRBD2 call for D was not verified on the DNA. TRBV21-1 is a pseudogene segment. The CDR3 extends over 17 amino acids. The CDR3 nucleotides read TGTGCCAGCAGCTCAACCCTCCCCCATTATAGGAAAGGGACCCAGTACTTC. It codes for CASSSTLPHYRKGTQYF.

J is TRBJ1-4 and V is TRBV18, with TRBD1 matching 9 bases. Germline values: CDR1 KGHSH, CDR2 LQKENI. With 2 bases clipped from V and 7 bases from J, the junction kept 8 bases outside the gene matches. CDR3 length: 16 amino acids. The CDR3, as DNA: TGTGCCAGCTCACCATTGCCGGGACAGGGTGGTGAAAAACTGTTTTTT. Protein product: CASSPLPGQGGEKLFF.

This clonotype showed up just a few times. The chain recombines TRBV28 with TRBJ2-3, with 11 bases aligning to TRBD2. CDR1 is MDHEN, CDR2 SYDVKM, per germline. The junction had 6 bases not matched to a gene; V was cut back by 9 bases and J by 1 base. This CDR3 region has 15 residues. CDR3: CASTGLAGGTDTQYF. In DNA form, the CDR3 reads TGTGCCAGTACCGGACTAGCGGGCGGCACAGATACGCAGTATTTT. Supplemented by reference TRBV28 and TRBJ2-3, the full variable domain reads DVKVTQSSRYLVKRTGEKVFLECVQDMDHENMFWYRQDPGLGLRLIYFSYDVKMKEKGDIPEGYSVSREKKERFSLILESASTNQTSMYLCASTGLAGGTDTQYFGPGTRLTVL.